This T cell receptor (beta chain) was profiled in a study of vaccination effects on CD4 cells after COVID-19. Remarks on this clone: Its antigen is not known.

The CDR3 totals 15 residues. Trimming pared 0 bases from V and 4 bases from J, leaving 13 bases between. Germline V gene lookup returns CDR1 SGHRS and CDR2 YFSETQ. When nine to ten days of culture had elapsed, CD4+ T cells were isolated. The protocol was immunoSEQ multiplex PCR, while the TCRdb copy is restricted to in-frame clones and leaves out a portion. The sample includes tens of thousands of clones, 55% to 75% seen only once; the top ten take approximately 24%. V and J are TRBV5-1 and TRBJ1-1; a weak D match, TRBD1 (5 bases). The sample here was CD4+ T cells from PBMCs cultured without peptide, taken before COVID-19 vaccination. The TCR sequence derives from a human donor who had a prior SARS-CoV-2 infection. CDR3 residues: CASSLVAGTGTEAFF. In nucleotides, the CDR3 is TGCGCCAGCAGCTTGGTGGCAGGGACGGGCACTGAAGCTTTCTTT.